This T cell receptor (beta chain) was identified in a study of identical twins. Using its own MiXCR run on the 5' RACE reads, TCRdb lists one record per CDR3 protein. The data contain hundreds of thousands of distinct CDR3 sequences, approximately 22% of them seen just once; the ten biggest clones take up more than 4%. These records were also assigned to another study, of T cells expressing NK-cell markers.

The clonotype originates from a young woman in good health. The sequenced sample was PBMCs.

CDR3 amino acids: CSVEEAGRGEAFF. CDR3 in DNA: TGCAGCGTTGAAGAAGCCGGGCGGGGTGAAGCTTTCTTT. The rearrangement links TRBV29-1 to TRBJ1-1; D call uncertain. Germline V CDR1 and CDR2: SQVTM, ANQGSEA. The CDR3 runs 13 residues. V was cut by 0 bases and J by 7 bases, with 12 bases left in between.